Listed here are 5 T cell receptor beta chains from one sample, sequenced in a study of spatial heterogeneity in lung cancer. Findings of the study overall: Within tumors, counts of expanded alpha and beta TCRs tracked tumor mutation counts.

Time point defined: sample taken at primary tumor resection. TCRdb analysed the 5' RACE reads with MiXCR anew, one entry per CDR3 protein. The sample has roughly 20,000 distinct CDR3 sequences, less than 5% seen once. No antigen is known for these receptors. The starting material was lung tumor tissue, obtained at surgery. The source of these receptors is a male donor with early-stage non-small cell lung cancer.

This clonotype was detected ten times or more. This chain links TRBV7-2 with TRBJ2-7; 7 bases line up with TRBD2. Germline V gene data show CDR1 as SGHTA and CDR2 as FQGNSA. V lost 3 bases and J lost 5; bases outside the gene matches: 1. This CDR3 is built from 12 residues. The CDR3 DNA is TGTGCCAGCAGCTTCCGGGGGGACGAGCAGTACTTC. Amino acids: CASSFRGDEQYF.

In its sample, this clonotype was seen a few times. V and J are TRBV29-1 and TRBJ1-2; D is unclear. The V end was cut by 2 bases, the J end by 8 bases, with 3 bases between. The germline CDR1 and CDR2 sequences are SQVTM and ANQGSEA. This CDR3 is built from 9 residues. CDR3 region: CSVEQGYTF. In nucleotides, the CDR3 is TGCAGCGTTGAACAGGGCTACACCTTC.

This clonotype was detected many times. The chain recombines TRBV7-9 with TRBJ2-2, with a weak D call TRBD2 (6 bases). The V end lost 6 bases, the J end lost 2 bases, and 13 bases lay between the germline ends. CDR1 is SEHNR and CDR2 is FQNEAQ in the germline V gene (reference sequence). The length of the CDR3 is 15 residues. CDR3 nucleotides: TGTGCCAGCAGAAAACCGGGGGAAAACACCGGGGAGCTGTTTTTT. Translated: CASRKPGENTGELFF.

This clonotype was detected many times. Relative to the germline gene, one junction end is altered; a read error may explain this. The V and J genes are TRBV7-9 and TRBJ1-5; tentatively, D is TRBD1 (5 bases). The CDR3 spans 14 residues. Germline values: CDR1 SEHNR, CDR2 FQNEAQ (reference sequence). The CDR3 DNA reads as TGTGCCAGCGGGGACCATTTTAGCGATCAGCCCCAGCATTTT. Amino acid sequence: CASGDHFSDQPQHF. The whole variable domain, filled in from reference TRBV7-9 and TRBJ1-5, reads DTGVSQNPRHKITKRGQNVTFRCDPISEHNRLYWYRQTLGQGPEFLTYFQNEAQLEKSRLLSDRFSAERPKGSFSTLEIQRTEQGDSAMYLCASGDHFSDQPQHFGDGTRLSIL.

The chain links TRBV6-2 or TRBV6-3 to TRBJ2-7; D ambiguous. V gave up 0 bases and J gave up 4 bases, with 10 bases separating them. The CDR3 spans 14 residues. The germline V gene encodes CDR1 MNHEY and CDR2 SVGEGT. The CDR3: CASSYSMGRYEQYF. The CDR3 DNA reads TGTGCCAGCAGTTACTCAATGGGTAGATACGAGCAGTACTTC.